This entry features one T cell receptor beta chain sequence. Its specificity is unknown. This sample is part of a study of lymphopenia after photon versus proton radiotherapy. The study's findings and limits: Relative stability marked proton patients; photon patients lost diversity and naive cells.

Measured with immunoSEQ multiplex PCR; TCRdb has only the in-frame clones, and not every one. Among fewer than 25,000 clones listed, about 80% were seen once. Germline CDR1 and CDR2: SNHLY and FYNNEI. Trimming shortened V by 6 bases and J by 3 bases, and 2 bases separated the two germline ends. The CDR3 sequence is 11 residues long. This TCR came from a man between 40 and 49 years old with gastric cancer. This chain uses TRBV2 with TRBJ2-2; D uncertain. Here the sequenced sample was peripheral blood, taken from a patient treated with photon-based radiotherapy. The CDR3 protein is CASSYTGELFF. The CDR3 DNA follows: TGTGCCAGCAGCTACACCGGGGAGCTGTTTTTT. The variable domain in full, with the rest retrieved from reference TRBV2 and TRBJ2-2, is EPEVTQTPSHQVTQMGQEVILRCVPISNHLYFYWYRQILGQKVEFLVSFYNNEISEKSEIFDDQFSVERPDGSNFTLKIRSTKLEDSAMYFCASSYTGELFFGEGSRLTVL.